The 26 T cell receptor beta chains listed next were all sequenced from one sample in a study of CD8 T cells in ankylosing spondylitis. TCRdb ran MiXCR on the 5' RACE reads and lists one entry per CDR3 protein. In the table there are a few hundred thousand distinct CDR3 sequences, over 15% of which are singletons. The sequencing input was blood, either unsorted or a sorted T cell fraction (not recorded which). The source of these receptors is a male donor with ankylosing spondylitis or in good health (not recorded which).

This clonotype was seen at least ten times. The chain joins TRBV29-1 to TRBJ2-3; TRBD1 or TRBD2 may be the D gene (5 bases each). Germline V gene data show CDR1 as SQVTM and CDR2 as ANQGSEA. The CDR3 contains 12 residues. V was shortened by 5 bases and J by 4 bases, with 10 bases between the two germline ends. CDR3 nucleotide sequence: TGCAGCGTTTGGGACGGCGCAGATACGCAGTATTTT. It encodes CSVWDGADTQYF.

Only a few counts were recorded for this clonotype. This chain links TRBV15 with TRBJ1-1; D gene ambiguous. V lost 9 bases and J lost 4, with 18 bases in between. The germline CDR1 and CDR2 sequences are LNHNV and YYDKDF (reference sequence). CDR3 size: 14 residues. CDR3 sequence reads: CATYRDRMGTEAFF. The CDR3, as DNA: TGTGCCACGTACCGGGATCGGATGGGCACTGAAGCTTTCTTT. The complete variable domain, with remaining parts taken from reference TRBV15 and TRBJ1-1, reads DAMVIQNPRYQVTQFGKPVTLSCSQTLNHNVMYWYQQKSSQAPKLLFHYYDKDFNNEADTPDNFQSRRPNTSFCFLDIRSPGLGDTAMYLCATYRDRMGTEAFFGQGTRLTVV.

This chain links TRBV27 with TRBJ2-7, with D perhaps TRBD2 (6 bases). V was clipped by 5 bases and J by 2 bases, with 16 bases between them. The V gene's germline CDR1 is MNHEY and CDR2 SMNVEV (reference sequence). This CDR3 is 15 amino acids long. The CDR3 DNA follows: TGTGCCAGCAGTGTCCGGTTCGCGGGGCCCTACGAGCAGTACTTC. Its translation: CASSVRFAGPYEQYF.

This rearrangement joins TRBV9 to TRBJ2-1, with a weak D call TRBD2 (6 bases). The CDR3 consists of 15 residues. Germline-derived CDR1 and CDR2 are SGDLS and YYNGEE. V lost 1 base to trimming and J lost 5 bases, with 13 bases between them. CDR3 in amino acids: CASSVTGELNNEQFF. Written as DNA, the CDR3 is TGTGCCAGCAGCGTAACGGGAGAGTTGAACAATGAGCAGTTCTTC. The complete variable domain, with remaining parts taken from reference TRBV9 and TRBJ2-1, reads DSGVTQTPKHLITATGQRVTLRCSPRSGDLSVYWYQQSLDQGLQFLIQYYNGEERAKGNILERFSAQQFPDLHSELNLSSLELGDSALYFCASSVTGELNNEQFFGPGTRLTVL.

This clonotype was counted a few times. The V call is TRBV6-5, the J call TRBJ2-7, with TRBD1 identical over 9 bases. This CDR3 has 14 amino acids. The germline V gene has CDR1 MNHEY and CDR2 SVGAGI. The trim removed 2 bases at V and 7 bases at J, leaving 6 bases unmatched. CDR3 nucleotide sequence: TGTGCCAGCAGTTACGGGACAGGGTTGGGAGAGCAGTACTTC. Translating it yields CASSYGTGLGEQYF.

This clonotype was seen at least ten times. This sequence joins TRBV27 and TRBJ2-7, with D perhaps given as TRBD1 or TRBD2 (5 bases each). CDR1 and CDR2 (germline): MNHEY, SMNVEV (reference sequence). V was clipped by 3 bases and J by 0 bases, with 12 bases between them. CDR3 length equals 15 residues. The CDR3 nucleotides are TGTGCCAGCAGTTTTAAACAGGACTCCTCCTACGAGCAGTACTTC. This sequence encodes CASSFKQDSSYEQYF.

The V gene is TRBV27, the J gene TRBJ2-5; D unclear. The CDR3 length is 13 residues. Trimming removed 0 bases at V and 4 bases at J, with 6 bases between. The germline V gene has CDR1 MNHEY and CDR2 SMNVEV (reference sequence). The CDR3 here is CASSLSGLETQYF. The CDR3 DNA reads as TGTGCCAGCAGTTTATCGGGTTTAGAGACCCAGTACTTC.

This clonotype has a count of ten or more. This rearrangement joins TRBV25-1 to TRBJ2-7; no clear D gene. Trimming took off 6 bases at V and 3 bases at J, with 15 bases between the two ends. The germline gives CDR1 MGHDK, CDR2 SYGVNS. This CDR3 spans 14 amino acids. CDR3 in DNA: TGTGCCAGCAGCAACATCCATCAGAGCTACGAGCAGTACTTC. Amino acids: CASSNIHQSYEQYF.

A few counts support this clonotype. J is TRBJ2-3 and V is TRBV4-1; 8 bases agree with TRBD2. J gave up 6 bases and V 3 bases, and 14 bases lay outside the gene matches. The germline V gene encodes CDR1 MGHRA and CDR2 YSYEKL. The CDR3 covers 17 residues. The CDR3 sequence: CASSHPGEAGDADTQYF. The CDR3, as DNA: TGCGCCAGCAGCCACCCCGGTGAAGCGGGAGACGCGGATACGCAGTATTTT.

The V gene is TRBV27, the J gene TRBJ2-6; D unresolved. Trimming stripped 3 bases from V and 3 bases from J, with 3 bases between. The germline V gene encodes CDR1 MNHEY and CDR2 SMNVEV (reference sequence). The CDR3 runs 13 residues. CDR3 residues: CASSFLGANVLTF. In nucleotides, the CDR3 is TGTGCCAGCAGTTTCCTTGGGGCCAACGTCCTGACTTTC. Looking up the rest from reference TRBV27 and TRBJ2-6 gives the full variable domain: EAQVTQNPRYLITVTGKKLTVTCSQNMNHEYMSWYRQDPGLGLRQIYYSMNVEVTDKGDVPEGYKVSRKEKRNFPLILESPSPNQTSLYFCASSFLGANVLTFGAGSRLTVL.

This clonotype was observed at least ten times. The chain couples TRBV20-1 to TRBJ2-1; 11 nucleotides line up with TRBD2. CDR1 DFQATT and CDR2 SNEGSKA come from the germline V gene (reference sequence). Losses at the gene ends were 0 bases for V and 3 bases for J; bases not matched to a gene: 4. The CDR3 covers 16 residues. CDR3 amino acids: CSARDRTSGSYNEQFF. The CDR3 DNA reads TGCAGTGCTAGAGATCGAACTAGCGGGAGCTACAATGAGCAGTTCTTC.

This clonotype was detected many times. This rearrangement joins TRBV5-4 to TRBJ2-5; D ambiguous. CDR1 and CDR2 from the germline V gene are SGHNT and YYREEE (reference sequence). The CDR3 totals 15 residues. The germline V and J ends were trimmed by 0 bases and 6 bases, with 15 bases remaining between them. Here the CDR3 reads CASSLAGQFSQTQYF. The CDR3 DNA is TGTGCCAGCAGCTTGGCAGGCCAGTTCAGTCAGACCCAGTACTTC.

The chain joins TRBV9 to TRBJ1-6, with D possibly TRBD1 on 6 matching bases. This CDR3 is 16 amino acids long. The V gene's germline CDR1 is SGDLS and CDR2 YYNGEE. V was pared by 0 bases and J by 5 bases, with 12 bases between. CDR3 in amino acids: CASSVGETGDNSPLHF. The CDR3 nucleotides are TGTGCCAGCAGCGTAGGGGAGACAGGAGATAATTCACCCCTCCACTTT.

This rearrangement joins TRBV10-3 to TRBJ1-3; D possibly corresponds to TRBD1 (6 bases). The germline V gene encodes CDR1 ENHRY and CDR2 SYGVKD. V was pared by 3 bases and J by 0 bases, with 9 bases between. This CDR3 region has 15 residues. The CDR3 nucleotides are TGTGCCATCAGTGACGGACAGAACTCTGGAAACACCATATATTTT. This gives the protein CAISDGQNSGNTIYF.

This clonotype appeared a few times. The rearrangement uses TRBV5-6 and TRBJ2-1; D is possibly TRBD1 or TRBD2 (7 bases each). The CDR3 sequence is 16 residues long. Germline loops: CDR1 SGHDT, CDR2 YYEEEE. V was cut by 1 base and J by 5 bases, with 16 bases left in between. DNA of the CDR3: TGTGCCAGCAGCTTGCTTACCAGGGGGGGGGACAATGAGCAGTTCTTC. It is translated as CASSLLTRGGDNEQFF.

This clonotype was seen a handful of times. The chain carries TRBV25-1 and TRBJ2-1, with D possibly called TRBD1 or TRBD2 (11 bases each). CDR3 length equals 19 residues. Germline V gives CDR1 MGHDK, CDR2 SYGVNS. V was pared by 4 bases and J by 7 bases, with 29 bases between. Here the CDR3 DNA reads TGTGCCAGCAGTGCTACGGACAGGGGGCTCACTAGCGGGGGTAATGAGCAGTTCTTC. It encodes CASSATDRGLTSGGNEQFF.

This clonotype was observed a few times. The CDR3 spells CSAQLDNEQFF. As DNA, the CDR3 is TGCAGTGCCCAGCTAGACAATGAGCAGTTCTTC. The V call is TRBV20-1, the J call TRBJ2-1; D remains ambiguous. The CDR3 consists of 11 residues. Between the trimmed V and J ends, which lost 6 bases and 5 bases, there was a span of 8 bases. Germline V gene lookup returns CDR1 DFQATT and CDR2 SNEGSKA (reference sequence).

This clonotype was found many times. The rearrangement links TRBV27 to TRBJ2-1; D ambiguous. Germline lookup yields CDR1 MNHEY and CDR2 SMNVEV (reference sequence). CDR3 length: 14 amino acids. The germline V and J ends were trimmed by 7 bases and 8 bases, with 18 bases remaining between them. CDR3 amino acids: CASTRGSRYDEQFF. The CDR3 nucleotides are TGTGCCAGCACCAGAGGTAGCCGGTACGATGAGCAGTTCTTC.

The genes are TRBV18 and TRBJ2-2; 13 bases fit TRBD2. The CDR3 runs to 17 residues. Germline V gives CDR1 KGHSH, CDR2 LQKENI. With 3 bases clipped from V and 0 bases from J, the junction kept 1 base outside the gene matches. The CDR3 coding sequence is TGTGCCAGCTCACCGGGACTAGCGGGATCGAACACCGGGGAGCTGTTTTTT. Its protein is CASSPGLAGSNTGELFF. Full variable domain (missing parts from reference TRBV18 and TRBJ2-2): NAGVMQNPRHLVRRRGQEARLRCSPMKGHSHVYWYRQLPEEGLKFMVYLQKENIIDESGMPKERFSAEFPKEGPSILRIQQVVRGDSAAYFCASSPGLAGSNTGELFFGEGSRLTVL.

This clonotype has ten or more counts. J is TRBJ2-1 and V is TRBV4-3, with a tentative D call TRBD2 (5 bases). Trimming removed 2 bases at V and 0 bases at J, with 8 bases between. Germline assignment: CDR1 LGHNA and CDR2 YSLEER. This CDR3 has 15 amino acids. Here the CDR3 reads CASSQPGSSYNEQFF. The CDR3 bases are TGCGCCAGCAGCCAACCGGGGAGCTCCTACAATGAGCAGTTCTTC.

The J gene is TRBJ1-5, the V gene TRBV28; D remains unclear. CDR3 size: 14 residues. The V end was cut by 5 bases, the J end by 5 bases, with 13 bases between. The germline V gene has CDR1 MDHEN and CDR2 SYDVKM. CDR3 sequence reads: CASSPHRSDQPQHF. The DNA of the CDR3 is TGTGCCAGCAGTCCTCACCGGTCGGATCAGCCCCAGCATTTT.

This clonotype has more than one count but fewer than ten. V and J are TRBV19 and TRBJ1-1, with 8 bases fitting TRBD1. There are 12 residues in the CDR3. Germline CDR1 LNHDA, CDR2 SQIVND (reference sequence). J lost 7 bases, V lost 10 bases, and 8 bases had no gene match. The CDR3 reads CAIQTGADEAFF. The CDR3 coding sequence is TGTGCCATCCAGACAGGGGCAGATGAAGCTTTCTTT.

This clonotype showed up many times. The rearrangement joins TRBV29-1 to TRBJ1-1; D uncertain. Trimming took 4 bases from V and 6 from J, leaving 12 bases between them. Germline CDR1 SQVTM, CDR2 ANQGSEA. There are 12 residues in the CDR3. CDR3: CSVARVGAEAFF. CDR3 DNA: TGCAGCGTTGCTCGGGTCGGCGCTGAAGCTTTCTTT.

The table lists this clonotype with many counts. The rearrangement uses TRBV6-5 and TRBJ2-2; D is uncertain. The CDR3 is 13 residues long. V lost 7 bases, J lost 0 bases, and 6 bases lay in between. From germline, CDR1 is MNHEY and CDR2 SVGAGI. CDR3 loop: CASIPPNTGELFF. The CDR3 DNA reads TGTGCCAGCATACCCCCGAACACCGGGGAGCTGTTTTTT.

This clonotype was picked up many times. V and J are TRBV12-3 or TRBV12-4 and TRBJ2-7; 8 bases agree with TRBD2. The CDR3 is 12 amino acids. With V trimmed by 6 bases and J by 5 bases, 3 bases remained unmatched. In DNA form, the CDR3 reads TGTGCCAGCAGCTCTAGCGGGCACGAGCAGTACTTC. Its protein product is CASSSSGHEQYF.

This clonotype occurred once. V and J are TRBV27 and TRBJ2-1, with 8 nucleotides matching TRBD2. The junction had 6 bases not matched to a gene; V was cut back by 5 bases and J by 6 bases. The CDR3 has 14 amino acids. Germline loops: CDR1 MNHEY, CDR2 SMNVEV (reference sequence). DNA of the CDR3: TGTGCCAGCAGTCCCGGGACTAGGAGCAATGAGCAGTTCTTC. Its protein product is CASSPGTRSNEQFF.